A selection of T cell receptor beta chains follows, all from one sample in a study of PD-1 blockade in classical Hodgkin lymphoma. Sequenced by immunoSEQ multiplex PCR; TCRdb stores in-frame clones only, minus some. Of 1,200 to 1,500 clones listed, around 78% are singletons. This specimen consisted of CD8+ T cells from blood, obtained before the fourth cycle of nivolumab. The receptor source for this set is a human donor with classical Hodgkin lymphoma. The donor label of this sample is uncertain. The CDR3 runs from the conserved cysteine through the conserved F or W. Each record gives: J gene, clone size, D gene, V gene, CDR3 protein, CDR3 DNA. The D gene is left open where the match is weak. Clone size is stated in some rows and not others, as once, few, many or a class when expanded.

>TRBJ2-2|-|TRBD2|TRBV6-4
CASSDTSENTGELFF
TGTGCCAGCAGTGACACTAGCGAGAACACCGGGGAGCTGTTTTTT
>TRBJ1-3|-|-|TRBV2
CASSSTSSGNTIYF
TGTGCCAGCAGTAGCACGAGCTCTGGAAACACCATATATTTT
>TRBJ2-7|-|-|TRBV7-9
CASSGASSGYEQYF
TGTGCCAGCAGCGGAGCGTCGTCAGGTTACGAGCAGTACTTC
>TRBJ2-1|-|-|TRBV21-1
CASSKGGRSRAGRSYNEQFF
TGTGCCAGCAGCAAAGGGGGGCGCAGTAGGGCGGGACGCTCCTACAATGAGCAGTTCTTC
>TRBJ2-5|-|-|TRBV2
CASSESPGAGETQYF
TGTGCCAGCAGTGAATCCCCGGGGGCCGGGGAGACCCAGTACTTC
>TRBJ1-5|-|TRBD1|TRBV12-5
CASGLAGTAYSNQPQHF
TGTGCTAGTGGTTTGGCTGGGACAGCTTATAGCAATCAGCCCCAGCATTTT
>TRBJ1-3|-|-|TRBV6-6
CASSQTPSGNTIYF
TGTGCCAGCAGCCAGACTCCGTCTGGAAACACCATATATTTT
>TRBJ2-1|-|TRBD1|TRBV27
CASSLSWTGVTNEQFF
TGTGCCAGCAGTTTATCTTGGACAGGGGTCACCAATGAGCAGTTCTTC
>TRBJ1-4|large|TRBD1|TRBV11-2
CASSPSPDRLNEKLFF
TGTGCCAGCAGCCCCTCCCCGGACAGGTTGAATGAAAAACTGTTTTTT
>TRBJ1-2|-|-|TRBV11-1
CASRPYIAIDGYTF
TGTGCCAGCAGGCCTTATATAGCGATCGATGGCTACACCTTC
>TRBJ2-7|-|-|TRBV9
CASNVGGKGEQYF
TGTGCCAGCAATGTTGGGGGCAAGGGCGAGCAGTACTTC
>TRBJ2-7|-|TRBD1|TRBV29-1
CSVGTGVYEQYF
TGCAGCGTAGGGACAGGGGTCTACGAGCAGTACTTC
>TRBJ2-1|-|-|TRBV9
CASSVDRTRHNEQFF
TGTGCCAGCAGCGTAGATCGGACACGTCACAATGAGCAGTTCTTC
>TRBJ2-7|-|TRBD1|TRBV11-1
CASSHIGGRGQGSYEQYF
TGTGCCAGCAGCCATATAGGGGGGCGCGGACAGGGTTCCTACGAGCAGTACTTC
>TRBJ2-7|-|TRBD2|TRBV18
CASSPWGGYEQYF
TGTGCCAGCTCACCGTGGGGGGGCTACGAGCAGTACTTC
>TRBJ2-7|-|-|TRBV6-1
CASSEGRWNSYEQYF
TGTGCCAGCAGTGAAGGACGGTGGAACTCCTACGAGCAGTACTTC
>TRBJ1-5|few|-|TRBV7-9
CASSKVGLDQPQHF
TGTGCCAGCAGTAAGGTGGGGTTGGATCAGCCCCAGCATTTT
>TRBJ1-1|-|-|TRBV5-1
CASSLSQARSGTEAFF
TGCGCCAGCAGCTTGTCTCAGGCCCGGAGTGGAACTGAAGCTTTCTTT
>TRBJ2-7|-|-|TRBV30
CAWSPGGSGNEQYF
TGTGCCTGGAGTCCGGGGGGCTCTGGGAACGAGCAGTACTTC
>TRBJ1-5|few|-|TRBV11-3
CASSFRGIDNQPQHF
TGTGCCAGCAGCTTCCGGGGAATTGACAATCAGCCCCAGCATTTT
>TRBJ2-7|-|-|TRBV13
CASSLVSVEQYF
TGTGCCAGCAGCTTAGTATCCGTCGAGCAGTACTTC
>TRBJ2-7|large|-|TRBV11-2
CASSLGPAGIYEQYF
TGTGCCAGCAGCTTAGGCCCTGCGGGAATCTACGAGCAGTACTTC
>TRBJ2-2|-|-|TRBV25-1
CASSDVPSNTGELFF
TGTGCCAGCAGTGACGTCCCGTCCAACACCGGGGAGCTGTTTTTT
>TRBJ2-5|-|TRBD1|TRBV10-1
CASSESRGQGRTQYF
TGCGCCAGCAGTGAGTCTAGGGGACAGGGTCGGACCCAGTACTTC
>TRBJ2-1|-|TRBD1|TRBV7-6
CASSLGTGVYNEQFF
TGTGCCAGCAGCTTAGGGACAGGGGTCTACAATGAGCAGTTCTTC
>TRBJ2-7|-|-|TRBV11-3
CASSLGPAGIYEQYF
TGTGCCAGCAGCTTAGGCCCTGCGGGAATCTACGAGCAGTACTTC
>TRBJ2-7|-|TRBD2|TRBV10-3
CAISETQPRRGRLSYEQYF
TGTGCCATCAGTGAGACACAACCTCGGCGCGGGAGACTCTCCTACGAGCAGTACTTC
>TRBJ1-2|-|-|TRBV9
CASSEGGNYGYTF
TGTGCCAGCAGCGAGGGGGGTAACTATGGCTACACCTTC
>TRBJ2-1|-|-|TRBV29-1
CSVEKGGTSSYNEQFF
TGCAGCGTTGAAAAGGGCGGGACGAGCTCCTACAATGAGCAGTTCTTC
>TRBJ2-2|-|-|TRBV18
CASSSGQNTGELFF
TGTGCCAGCTCATCCGGACAGAACACCGGGGAGCTGTTTTTT
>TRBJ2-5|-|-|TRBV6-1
CASSEGQGHETQYF
TGTGCCAGCAGTGAAGGCCAGGGGCACGAGACCCAGTACTTC
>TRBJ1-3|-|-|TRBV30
CAWSGGENTIYF
TGTGCCTGGAGCGGGGGAGAGAACACCATATATTTT
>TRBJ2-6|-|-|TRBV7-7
CASSGFQPQSRANVLTF
TGTGCCAGCAGCGGGTTTCAGCCACAAAGTCGGGCCAACGTCCTGACTTTC
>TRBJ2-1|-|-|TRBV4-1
CASSPPGESSYNEQFF
TGCGCCAGCAGCCCCCCCGGGGAGAGCTCCTACAATGAGCAGTTCTTC
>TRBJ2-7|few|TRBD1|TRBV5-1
CASSVRDRGPINYEQYF
TGCGCCAGCAGCGTGCGGGACAGGGGGCCTATAAACTACGAGCAGTACTTC
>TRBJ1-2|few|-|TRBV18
CASSPRALGYTF
TGTGCCAGCTCACCACGGGCCTTAGGCTACACCTTC
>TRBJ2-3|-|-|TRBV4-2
CASSQDVGAGRTDTQYF
TGTGCCAGCAGCCAAGATGTCGGCGCGGGGCGCACAGATACGCAGTATTTT
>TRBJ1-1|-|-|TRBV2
CASSDMPNTEAFF
TGTGCCAGCAGTGACATGCCGAACACTGAAGCTTTCTTT
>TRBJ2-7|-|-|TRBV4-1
CASSQDQGGLPSYEQYF
TGCGCCAGCAGCCAAGATCAGGGCGGGCTACCCTCCTACGAGCAGTACTTC
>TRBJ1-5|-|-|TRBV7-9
CASSLVGRNQPQHF
TGTGCCAGCAGCTTAGTTGGCAGAAATCAGCCCCAGCATTTT
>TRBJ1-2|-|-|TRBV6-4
CASSDSNLPDGYTF
TGTGCCAGCAGTGACTCGAACCTACCGGACGGCTACACCTTC
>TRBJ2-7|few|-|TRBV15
CATSVGAEAYEQYF
TGTGCCACCAGCGTTGGGGCAGAGGCCTACGAGCAGTACTTC
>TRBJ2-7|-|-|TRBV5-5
CASSFHGGKPYEQYF
TGTGCCAGCAGCTTCCACGGGGGCAAACCCTACGAGCAGTACTTC
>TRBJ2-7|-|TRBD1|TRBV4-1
CASSQEDRPSYEQYF
TGCGCCAGCAGCCAAGAGGACAGGCCCTCCTACGAGCAGTACTTC
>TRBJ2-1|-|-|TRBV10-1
CASSELTNEQFF
TGCGCCAGCAGTGAACTCACGAATGAGCAGTTCTTC
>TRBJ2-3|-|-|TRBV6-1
CASSEVVGSGVADTQYF
TGTGCCAGCAGTGAAGTCGTGGGATCGGGGGTAGCAGATACGCAGTATTTT
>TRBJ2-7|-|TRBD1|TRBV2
CASTPGTGSTAYEQYF
TGTGCCAGCACCCCAGGGACAGGTTCCACAGCCTACGAGCAGTACTTC
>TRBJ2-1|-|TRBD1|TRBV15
CATTQGSYNEQFF
TGTGCCACCACACAGGGGTCCTACAATGAGCAGTTCTTC
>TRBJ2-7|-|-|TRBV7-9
CASSLTGSTYEQYF
TGTGCCAGCAGCTTAACGGGCTCGACCTACGAGCAGTACTTC
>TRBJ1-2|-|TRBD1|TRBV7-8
CASSLPTGWGYGYTF
TGTGCCAGCAGCTTACCGACAGGGTGGGGCTATGGCTACACCTTC
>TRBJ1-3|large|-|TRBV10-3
CAISESVRGPSGNTIYF
TGTGCCATCAGTGAGTCGGTCAGGGGCCCCTCTGGAAACACCATATATTTT
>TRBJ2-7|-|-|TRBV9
CASSLGAAYEQYF
TGTGCCAGCAGTTTGGGGGCTGCCTACGAGCAGTACTTC
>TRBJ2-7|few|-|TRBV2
CASSEEGQSYEQYF
TGTGCCAGCAGTGAAGAAGGACAGAGCTACGAGCAGTACTTC
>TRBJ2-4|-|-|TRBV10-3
CAISEGNIQYF
TGTGCCATCAGTGAGGGAAACATTCAGTACTTC